These T cell receptor beta chains were read from a single sample in a study of cytomegalovirus exposure and HLA in healthy donors. TCRdb keeps only in-frame clones here, not all; method: immunoSEQ multiplex PCR. Of more than 90,000 clones listed, about 76% are singletons. The specimen was PBMCs. The receptors were gathered from a middle-aged man in good health and CMV-seropositive. The CDR3 runs from the conserved cysteine through the conserved F or W. Fields, in order: D gene, clone size, J gene, V gene, CDR3 protein, CDR3 DNA. The D gene is left open where the match is weak. Clone sizes are given selectively: once, few, many, or a class where the clone is expanded.

>TRBD2|-|TRBJ2-3|TRBV5-4
CASSRGTSSTDTQYF
TGTGCCAGCAGCCGCGGGACTAGCAGCACAGATACGCAGTATTTT
>-|-|TRBJ2-3|TRBV19
CASSIVSGDMTDTQYF
TGTGCCAGTAGTATAGTGTCAGGGGATATGACAGATACGCAGTATTTT
>TRBD1|once|TRBJ1-2|TRBV18
CASSPDRERGYTF
TGTGCCAGCTCACCCGACAGGGAACGTGGCTACACCTTC
>TRBD1|-|TRBJ2-6|TRBV14
CASSRQGTGANVLTF
TGTGCCAGCAGCCGACAGGGAACTGGGGCCAACGTCCTGACTTTC
>-|-|TRBJ2-5|TRBV14
CASSQDAGPQETQYF
TGTGCCAGCAGCCAAGATGCGGGACCCCAAGAGACCCAGTACTTC
>-|-|TRBJ1-5|TRBV18
CASSVAGGGNQPQHF
TGTGCCAGCTCAGTCGCGGGGGGTGGCAATCAGCCCCAGCATTTT
>TRBD1|-|TRBJ2-7|TRBV10-1
CASSAGQGVYHEQYF
TGCGCCAGCAGCGCCGGACAGGGGGTTTACCACGAGCAGTACTTC
>TRBD2|-|TRBJ2-5|TRBV11-1
CASSLGSGGLQETQYF
TGTGCCAGCAGCTTAGGCTCGGGGGGATTGCAAGAGACCCAGTACTTC
>TRBD1|-|TRBJ1-5|TRBV28
CASSPGTGGSNQPQHF
TGTGCCAGCAGCCCCGGGACAGGGGGAAGCAATCAGCCCCAGCATTTT
>TRBD1|few|TRBJ1-1|TRBV5-6
CASSWGQMNTEAFF
TGTGCCAGCAGCTGGGGACAGATGAACACTGAAGCTTTCTTT
>-|-|TRBJ2-3|TRBV29-1
CRGGAGTDTQYF
TGCAGAGGGGGGGCTGGCACAGATACGCAGTATTTT
>-|-|TRBJ2-3|TRBV11-3
CASSLDSSLGDTQYF
TGTGCCAGCAGCTTAGATAGCAGCCTTGGGGATACGCAGTATTTT
>TRBD1|-|TRBJ1-3|TRBV9
CASSAEKGQRSRNTIYF
TGTGCCAGCAGCGCCGAAAAGGGACAGCGCTCTAGAAACACCATATATTTT
>-|once|TRBJ1-2|TRBV6-1
CASSDRGYYGYTF
TGTGCCAGCAGTGATCGGGGGTACTATGGCTATACCTTC
>TRBD2|-|TRBJ2-5|TRBV11-3
CASSPGGRGETQYF
TGTGCCAGCAGCCCCGGGGGGAGGGGAGAGACCCAGTACTTC
>-|once|TRBJ1-2|TRBV5-6
CASSLALSPYGYTF
TGTGCCAGCAGCTTGGCACTTTCCCCCTATGGCTACACCTTC
>TRBD1|-|TRBJ1-1|TRBV19
CASSADRATEAFF
TGTGCCAGTAGTGCGGACAGGGCCACTGAAGCTTTCTTT
>TRBD1|-|TRBJ2-1|TRBV27
CASSLSGGREQFF
TGTGCCAGCAGTTTATCAGGGGGCAGGGAGCAGTTCTTC